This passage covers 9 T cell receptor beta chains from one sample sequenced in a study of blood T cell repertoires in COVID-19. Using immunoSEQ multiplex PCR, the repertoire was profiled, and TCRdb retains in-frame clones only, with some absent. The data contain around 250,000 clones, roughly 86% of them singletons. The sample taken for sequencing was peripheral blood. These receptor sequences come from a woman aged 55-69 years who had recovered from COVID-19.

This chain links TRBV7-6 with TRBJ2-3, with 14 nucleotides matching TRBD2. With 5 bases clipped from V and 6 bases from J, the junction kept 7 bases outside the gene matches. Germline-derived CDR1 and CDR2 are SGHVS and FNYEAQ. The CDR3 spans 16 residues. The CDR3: CASSPGLAGAQDTQYF. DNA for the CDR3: TGTGCCAGCAGCCCGGGACTAGCGGGGGCTCAGGATACGCAGTATTTT.

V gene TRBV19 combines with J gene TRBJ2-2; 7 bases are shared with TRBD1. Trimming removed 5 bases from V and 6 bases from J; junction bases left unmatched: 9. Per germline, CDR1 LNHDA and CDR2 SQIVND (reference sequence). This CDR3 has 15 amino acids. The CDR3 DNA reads TGTGCCAGTAGTTCGAAACAGGGGAGCGCCGGGGAGCTGTTTTTT. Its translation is CASSSKQGSAGELFF.

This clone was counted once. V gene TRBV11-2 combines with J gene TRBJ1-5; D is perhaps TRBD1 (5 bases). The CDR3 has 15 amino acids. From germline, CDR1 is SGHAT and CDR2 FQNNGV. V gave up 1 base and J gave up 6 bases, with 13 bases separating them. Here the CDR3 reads CASSLALGGGQPQHF. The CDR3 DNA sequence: TGTGCCAGCAGCTTAGCTCTCGGGGGAGGTCAGCCCCAGCATTTT. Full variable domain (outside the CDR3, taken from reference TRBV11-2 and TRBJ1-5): EAGVAQSPRYKIIEKRQSVAFWCNPISGHATLYWYQQILGQGPKLLIQFQNNGVVDDSQLPKDRFSAERLKGVDSTLKIQPAKLEDSAVYLCASSLALGGGQPQHFGDGTRLSIL.

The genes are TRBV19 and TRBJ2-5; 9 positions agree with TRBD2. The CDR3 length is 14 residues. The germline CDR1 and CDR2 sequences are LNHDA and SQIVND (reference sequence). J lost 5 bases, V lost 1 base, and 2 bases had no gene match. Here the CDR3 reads CASSIGLAGETQYF. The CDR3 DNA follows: TGTGCCAGTAGTATAGGGCTAGCGGGGGAGACCCAGTACTTC.

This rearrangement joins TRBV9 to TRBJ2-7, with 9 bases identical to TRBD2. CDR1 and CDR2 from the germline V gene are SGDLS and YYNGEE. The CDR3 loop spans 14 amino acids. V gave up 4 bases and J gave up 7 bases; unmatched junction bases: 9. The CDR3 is CASSSQAGGLEQYF. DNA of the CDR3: TGTGCCAGCAGCTCCCAGGCGGGGGGGCTTGAGCAGTACTTC.

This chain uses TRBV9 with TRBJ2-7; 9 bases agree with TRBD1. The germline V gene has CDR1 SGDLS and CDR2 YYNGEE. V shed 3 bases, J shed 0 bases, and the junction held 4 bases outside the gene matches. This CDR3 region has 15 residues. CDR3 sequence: CASSAGTGSSYEQYF. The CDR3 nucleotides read TGTGCCAGCAGCGCTGGGACAGGGAGCTCCTACGAGCAGTACTTC.

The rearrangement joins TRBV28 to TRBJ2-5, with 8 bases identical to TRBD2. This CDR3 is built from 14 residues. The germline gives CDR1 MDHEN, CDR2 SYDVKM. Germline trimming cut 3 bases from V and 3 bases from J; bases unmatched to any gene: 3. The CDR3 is CASSFAGGEETQYF. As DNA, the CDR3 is TGTGCCAGCAGTTTTGCGGGAGGCGAAGAGACCCAGTACTTC.

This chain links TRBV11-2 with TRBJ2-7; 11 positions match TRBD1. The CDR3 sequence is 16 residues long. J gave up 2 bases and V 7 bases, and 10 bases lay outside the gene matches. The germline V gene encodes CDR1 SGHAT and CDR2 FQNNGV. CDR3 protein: CASIHVGDRGTYEQYF. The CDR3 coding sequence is TGTGCCAGCATCCACGTCGGGGACAGGGGGACCTACGAGCAGTACTTC.

In DNA, the CDR3 is TGTGCCAGCAGCCTCTGGGACAGGGTAGACTACGAGCAGTACTTC. It codes for CASSLWDRVDYEQYF. V and J are TRBV27 and TRBJ2-7; 9 nucleotides align to TRBD1. This CDR3 has 15 residues. CDR1 and CDR2 from the germline V gene are MNHEY and SMNVEV (reference sequence). V lost 6 bases and J lost 3; bases outside the gene matches: 9.